The T cell receptor beta chain described here comes from a study of regulatory T cells in long-lasting Graves disease. Whole-study context: It was over 5 years of antithyroid drugs, with positive TSH receptor antibodies, that meant persistent Graves' disease. Study-level results: Among persistent patients, a larger number of public clonotypes were shared (around 3,000) than among newly diagnosed patients (about 970).

The CDR3 has 14 residues. V shed 1 base, J shed 6 bases, and the junction held 4 bases outside the gene matches. From germline, CDR1 is LGHNA and CDR2 YSLEER. This clonotype has more than one count but fewer than ten. What it recognizes is unknown. Both iRepertoire HTBI primers and Arm-PCR of CDR3 regions were used to build the TCR beta libraries. One entry per CDR3 protein, called by TCRdb with MiXCR from the multiplex PCR reads. The sample shows 400,000 or so distinct CDR3 sequences, about 20% of them seen only once. Time point described: persistent/refractory GD, antithyroid drugs over 5 years with positive TRAb. RNA isolated from PBMCs was used to make the TCR library. Staff drew 8 to 9 milliliters of peripheral blood into EDTA tubes.

The receptor's source is a female donor with Graves disease. The V call is TRBV4-3, the J call TRBJ1-2, with 8 bases lining up with TRBD1. Sequenced here: peripheral blood mononuclear cells (PBMCs), sampled when the disease was refractory, from a patient treated with antithyroid drugs. This CDR3 reads CASSQGLDRDGYTF. The DNA for the CDR3 is TGCGCCAGCAGCCAAGGCCTGGACAGGGATGGCTACACCTTC.